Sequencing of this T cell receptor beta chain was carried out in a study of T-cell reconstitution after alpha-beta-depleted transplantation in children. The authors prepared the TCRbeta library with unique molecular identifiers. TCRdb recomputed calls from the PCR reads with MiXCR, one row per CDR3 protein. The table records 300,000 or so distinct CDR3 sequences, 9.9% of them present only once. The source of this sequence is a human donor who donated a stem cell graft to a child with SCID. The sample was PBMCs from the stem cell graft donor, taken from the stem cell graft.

CDR3 bases: TGTGCCAGCAGTCGTTTCAGGGGGTCCCAAGAGACCCAGTACTTC. Translation gives CASSRFRGSQETQYF. The V gene is TRBV12-3 or TRBV12-4, the J gene TRBJ2-5; 7 nucleotides align to TRBD1. The CDR3 is made up of 15 amino acids. The junction had 7 bases not matched to a gene; V was cut back by 5 bases and J by 1 base.